This TCR beta chain was identified in a study of T cell changes during pregnancy in multiple sclerosis. Produced via immunoSEQ multiplex PCR; TCRdb's table is partial and in-frame only. Of about 36,000 clones in the sample, roughly 90% are singletons; the top ten hold around 11%. The CDR3 consists of 14 residues. V lost 0 bases, J lost 2 bases, and 8 bases lay in between. Germline CDR1 reads SGDLS; CDR2 reads YYNGEE. The chain links TRBV9 to TRBJ2-5; D is unresolved. The sequence was obtained from a female donor with multiple sclerosis, enrolled in a pregnancy study. The specimen comprised CD8+ T cells from peripheral blood mononuclear cells, sampled in the third trimester of pregnancy. The CDR3 sequence is CASSVGKQQETQYF. In DNA form, the CDR3 reads TGTGCCAGCAGCGTAGGTAAACAGCAAGAGACCCAGTACTTC.